These T cell receptor beta chains were read from a single sample in a study of CD8 T cells in ankylosing spondylitis. TCRdb redid the calling of the 5' RACE reads with MiXCR, one entry per CDR3 protein. Among around 180,000 distinct CDR3 sequences listed, about 20% were seen once. The sequencing sample was made of blood, either unsorted or a sorted T cell fraction (not recorded which). The receptors derive from a male donor aged 10-29 years with ankylosing spondylitis or in good health (not recorded which). Both conserved end residues are part of each CDR3. Each record gives: V gene, J gene, CDR3 length, D gene, CDR3 protein. D genes are given only for firm matches.

>TRBV4-3|TRBJ2-7|13|TRBD1
CASSQDRAHEQYF
>TRBV11-2|TRBJ2-1|16|TRBD2
CASSLDRAGGPHEQFF
>TRBV12-3/TRBV12-4|TRBJ2-3|14|TRBD1
CASRRGQNTDTQYF
>TRBV7-2|TRBJ2-7|14|-
CASSLYLQTYEQYF
>TRBV11-2|TRBJ2-3|14|-
CASSGGGGTDTQYF
>TRBV11-2|TRBJ2-1|17|TRBD2
CASSTPSAGGSLDEQFF
>TRBV30|TRBJ1-3|12|-
CAWSLLGNTIYF
>TRBV18|TRBJ2-7|15|TRBD1
CASSGTGGAGYEQYF
>TRBV6-2/TRBV6-3|TRBJ2-2|15|-
CASSPGTLIDGELFF
>TRBV7-9|TRBJ1-4|15|-
CASSFYGGGEEKLFF
>TRBV27|TRBJ2-7|12|-
CASSIFGYEQYF
>TRBV18|TRBJ1-1|15|-
CASSPQGAEGLKAFF
>TRBV29-1|TRBJ2-7|13|-
CSVSAGVSYEQYF
>TRBV2|TRBJ1-1|14|-
CASSEALRFTEAFF
>TRBV6-4|TRBJ2-2|14|-
CASSDSDVTSELFF
>TRBV9|TRBJ2-7|15|TRBD1
CASSVVDTGDSEQYF
>TRBV25-1|TRBJ2-1|15|TRBD2
CASSARLASYNEQFF
>TRBV19|TRBJ2-1|16|TRBD2
CASYHYGTSGRDEQFF
>TRBV7-2|TRBJ2-7|16|-
CASSLEVGSSSYEQYF
>TRBV7-3|TRBJ2-2|18|-
CASSLRGPGGLNTGELFF
>TRBV20-1|TRBJ2-3|16|TRBD2
CSARDLGAGGTDTQYF
>TRBV15|TRBJ1-3|15|TRBD1
CATSRDQGASSTIYF
>TRBV29-1|TRBJ1-5|13|TRBD1
CSVADRGGQPQHF
>TRBV11-2|TRBJ2-1|14|-
CASSSVSAPIGEFF
>TRBV5-1|TRBJ2-1|17|-
CASSLRSALRDVNEQFF
>TRBV7-9|TRBJ1-1|14|-
CASSLEAATPEAFF
>TRBV20-1|TRBJ2-1|12|TRBD2
CSGLAGYGEQFF
>TRBV20-1|TRBJ2-7|14|-
CSARDPTRTYEQYF
>TRBV7-2|TRBJ2-2|19|-
CASSLSVGAVSMNTGELFF
>TRBV25-1|TRBJ2-1|16|-
CASSESRVISYNEQFF
>TRBV25-1|TRBJ2-1|17|-
CASSESQGRSSYNEQFF
>TRBV29-1|TRBJ2-7|10|TRBD1
CSVVSKTGGF
>TRBV18|TRBJ1-1|14|-
CASSPLGALAEAFF
>TRBV9|TRBJ2-7|13|-
CASSVGLNYEQYF
>TRBV29-1|TRBJ2-1|15|-
CSVDGQDRSYNEQFF
>TRBV11-1|TRBJ2-1|14|-
CASSPGWGLGEQFF
>TRBV20-1|TRBJ2-1|16|TRBD2
CSARSPTSGSHNEQFF
>TRBV20-1|TRBJ2-3|13|-
CSALQPSTDTQYF
>TRBV20-1|TRBJ1-1|14|TRBD1
CSAPGGRGNTEAFF
>TRBV3-1|TRBJ1-3|15|-
CASSQDWSVGNTIYF
>TRBV6-2/TRBV6-3|TRBJ2-7|13|-
CASSYQPTGEQYF
>TRBV16|TRBJ2-3|17|TRBD1
CASSQSSGGISTDTQYF
>TRBV6-4|TRBJ2-1|15|TRBD2
CASSDSTSGSNEQFF
>TRBV7-9|TRBJ1-1|15|-
CASSLVGGSETEAFF
>TRBV19|TRBJ1-5|17|-
CASSIVWAGTHNQPQHF
>TRBV12-5|TRBJ2-5|11|-
CASGTAETQYF
>TRBV6-2/TRBV6-3|TRBJ2-7|15|TRBD1
CASSYSTGGQDEQYF
>TRBV10-3|TRBJ2-7|12|-
CAISIDSYEQYF
>TRBV7-2|TRBJ2-1|13|-
CASSLDPNNEQFF
>TRBV21-1|TRBJ2-1|16|-
CASSKVLAGFYNEQFF
>TRBV7-9|TRBJ2-1|15|TRBD1
CASSVQGLGNNEQFF
>TRBV20-1|TRBJ2-1|13|-
CSALLQIGGEQFF
>TRBV6-2/TRBV6-3|TRBJ2-4|20|-
CASSFLGGRGAPSAKNIQYF
>TRBV3-1|TRBJ2-3|18|TRBD2
CASSQLRGLATSTDTQYF
>TRBV14|TRBJ2-2|14|-
CASSQLDRTGELFF